The T cell receptor beta chain under discussion was sequenced for a study of T-cell memory formation after mild COVID-19. Trimming removed 7 bases from V and 2 bases from J; junction bases left unmatched: 5. The CDR3 loop spans 13 amino acids. Germline lookup yields CDR1 SQVTM and CDR2 ANQGSEA. TCRdb independently ran MiXCR on the 5' RACE reads; one entry per CDR3 protein. The sample records roughly 370,000 distinct CDR3 sequences, more than 15% being singletons. Broader study findings: Second-wave clones with a day 37 peak had unconfirmed SARS-CoV-2 specificity.

With respect to this clonotype: Antigen: not known.

Sequenced: PBMCs or a T cell subset sorted from them (not recorded which). V gene TRBV29-1 combines with J gene TRBJ2-1, with 7 bases aligning to TRBD1. The source is a man aged 18 to 30 who had mild COVID-19 (a few samples of this study predate the infection). Cell type and time point are not known. The CDR3 sequence: CSASGGPYNEQFF. The CDR3, as DNA: TGCAGCGCATCAGGGGGACCCTACAATGAGCAGTTCTTC.